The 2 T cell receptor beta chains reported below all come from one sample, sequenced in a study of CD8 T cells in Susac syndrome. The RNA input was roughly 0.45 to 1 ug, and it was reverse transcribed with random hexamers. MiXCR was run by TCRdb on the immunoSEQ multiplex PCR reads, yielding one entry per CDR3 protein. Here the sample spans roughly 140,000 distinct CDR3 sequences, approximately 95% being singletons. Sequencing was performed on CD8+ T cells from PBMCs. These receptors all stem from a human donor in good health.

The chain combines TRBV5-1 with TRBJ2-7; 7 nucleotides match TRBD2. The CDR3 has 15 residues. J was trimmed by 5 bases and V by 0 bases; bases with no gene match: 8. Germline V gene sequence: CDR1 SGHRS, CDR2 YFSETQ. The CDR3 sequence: CASSLDLAGVHEQYF. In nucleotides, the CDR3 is TGCGCCAGCAGCTTGGATCTCGCGGGAGTTCACGAGCAGTACTTC.

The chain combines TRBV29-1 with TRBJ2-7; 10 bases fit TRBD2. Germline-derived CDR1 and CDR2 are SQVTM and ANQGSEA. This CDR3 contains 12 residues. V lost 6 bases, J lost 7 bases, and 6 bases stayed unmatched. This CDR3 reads CSVLAGAREQYF. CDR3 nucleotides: TGCAGCGTGCTAGCGGGAGCAAGGGAGCAGTACTTC.